Listed below are T cell receptor beta chains from one sample, sequenced in a study of cytomegalovirus exposure and HLA in healthy donors. Using immunoSEQ multiplex PCR, the repertoire was profiled, and TCRdb retains in-frame clones only, with some absent. In all, the sample yields roughly 100,000 clones. Specimen: PBMCs. These receptor sequences come from a man aged 35-49 years in good health and CMV-seronegative. The CDR3 runs from the conserved cysteine through the conserved F or W. D genes are given only for firm matches.

CASSPRDRVSATNEKLFF | TGCGCCAGCAGCCCCCGGGACAGGGTTTCCGCAACTAATGAAAAACTGTTTTTT | TRBJ1-4 | TRBV5-1 | TRBD1
CASRVTGTDNSPLHF | TGTGCCAGTAGAGTAACCGGGACAGATAATTCACCCCTCCACTTT | TRBJ1-6 | TRBV19 | TRBD1
CASSLRLGNTEAFF | TGTGCCAGCAGCCTAAGGCTAGGAAACACTGAAGCTTTCTTT | TRBJ1-1 | TRBV14 | .
CASSLTGIYEQYF | TGTGCCAGCAGCCTGACAGGGATTTACGAGCAGTACTTC | TRBJ2-7 | TRBV5-6 | TRBD1
CASRLEADTQYF | TGTGCCAGCAGGTTAGAGGCAGATACGCAGTATTTT | TRBJ2-3 | TRBV2 | .
CASSPPGGGRQETQYF | TGTGCCAGCAGCCCCCCTGGCGGGGGGAGACAAGAGACCCAGTACTTC | TRBJ2-5 | TRBV7-6 | TRBD2
CASGDEAYMAYGYTF | TGCGCCAGCGGCGACGAGGCATACATGGCCTATGGCTACACCTTC | TRBJ1-2 | TRBV5-1 | .
CASSSPYSGNTIYF | TGTGCCAGCAGTTCCCCCTACTCTGGAAACACCATATATTTT | TRBJ1-3 | TRBV28 | .
CASSLVGTSSYEQYF | TGTGCCAGCAGCTTAGTGGGGACAAGCTCCTACGAGCAGTACTTC | TRBJ2-7 | TRBV7-2 | .
CASSLGLAGDEQFF | TGTGCCAGCAGCTTAGGACTAGCTGGCGATGAGCAGTTCTTC | TRBJ2-1 | TRBV11-3 | TRBD2
CASSEGRLAETSRGDTQYF | TGCGCCAGCAGTGAAGGAAGACTAGCTGAAACGAGCCGGGGAGATACGCAGTATTTT | TRBJ2-3 | TRBV10-2 | TRBD2
CSVELGARAKNIQYF | TGCAGCGTTGAATTAGGGGCCCGGGCCAAAAACATTCAGTACTTC | TRBJ2-4 | TRBV29-1 | .
CSVQSWQSTDTQYF | TGCAGCGTTCAATCTTGGCAGAGCACAGATACGCAGTATTTT | TRBJ2-3 | TRBV29-1 | .
CASSYLTGTGNTEAFF | TGTGCCAGCAGTTACTTAACGGGGACAGGCAACACTGAAGCTTTCTTT | TRBJ1-1 | TRBV6-5 | TRBD1
CASSRGNYEKLFF | TGTGCCAGCTCTCGGGGGAATTATGAAAAACTGTTTTTT | TRBJ1-4 | TRBV18 | .
CASRDYWTGSYEQYF | TGTGCCAGCAGAGATTATTGGACAGGCTCCTACGAGCAGTACTTC | TRBJ2-7 | TRBV2 | TRBD1
CASSLGASLAVSTDTQYF | TGCGCCAGCAGCTTGGGGGCCTCACTAGCGGTTAGCACAGATACGCAGTATTTT | TRBJ2-3 | TRBV5-1 | TRBD2
CASSLVTEPQHF | TGTGCCAGCAGCTTAGTTACAGAGCCCCAGCATTTT | TRBJ1-5 | TRBV7-2 | .
CASSLEPGQGNYEQYF | TGTGCCAGCAGCCTAGAACCGGGACAGGGGAACTACGAGCAGTACTTC | TRBJ2-7 | TRBV11-2 | TRBD1
CASRRADSVTYEQYF | TGTGCCAGCAGGAGGGCGGACAGCGTCACCTACGAGCAGTACTTC | TRBJ2-7 | TRBV2 | .
CASSLEPLTSARETQYF | TGCGCCAGCAGCTTGGAACCTTTGACTAGCGCTCGAGAGACCCAGTACTTC | TRBJ2-5 | TRBV5-1 | TRBD2
CASSISGGTFNQPQHF | TGTGCCAGTAGTATTTCAGGGGGGACTTTCAATCAGCCCCAGCATTTT | TRBJ1-5 | TRBV19 | TRBD1
CASNEARTDTQYF | TGCGCCAGCAACGAGGCCCGCACAGATACGCAGTATTTT | TRBJ2-3 | TRBV10-1 | .
CASSDLSGGYNEQFF | TGCGCCAGCAGCGACCTTAGCGGGGGTTACAATGAGCAGTTCTTC | TRBJ2-1 | TRBV10-1 | TRBD2
CAGAGSANTGELFF | TGTGCCGGGGCGGGGAGCGCGAACACCGGGGAGCTGTTTTTT | TRBJ2-2 | TRBV6-6 | .
CATTNLDRNGDEQFF | TGTGCCACAACCAATCTTGACAGAAATGGCGATGAGCAGTTCTTC | TRBJ2-1 | TRBV10-3 | .